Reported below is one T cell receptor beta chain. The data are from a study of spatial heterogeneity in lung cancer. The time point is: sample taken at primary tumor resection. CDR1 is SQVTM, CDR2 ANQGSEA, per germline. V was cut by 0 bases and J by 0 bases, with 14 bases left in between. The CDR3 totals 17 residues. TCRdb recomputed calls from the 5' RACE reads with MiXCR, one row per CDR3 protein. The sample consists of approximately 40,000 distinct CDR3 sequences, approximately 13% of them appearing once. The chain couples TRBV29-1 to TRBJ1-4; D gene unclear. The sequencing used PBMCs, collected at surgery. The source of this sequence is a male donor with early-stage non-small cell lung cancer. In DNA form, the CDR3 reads TGCAGCGTTGAAGATCGTCGGGAATTGGCAACTAATGAAAAACTGTTTTTT. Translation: CSVEDRRELATNEKLFF.